This T cell receptor beta chain is from a study of blood T cell repertoires in COVID-19. Across the whole study: The study drew acute and convalescent COVID-19 samples from the United States, Italy and Spain.

In the authors' methods: Quantification of nucleated cells was approximated via reference gene primer amplification. This table comes from immunoSEQ multiplex PCR, and its TCRdb copy is limited to in-frame clones, with some not included. The V and J calls and clone size come from that table; D and trimming were worked out from the DNA. Among some 160,000 clones listed, more than 75% were seen once. CDR1 is GTSNPN and CDR2 is SVGIG in the germline V gene (reference sequence). J was trimmed by 4 bases and V by 3 bases; bases with no gene match: 5. This CDR3 has 14 amino acids. The chain links TRBV30 to TRBJ1-2; 10 nucleotides agree with TRBD1. The specimen sequenced was peripheral blood. This clonotype was sampled from a young man with acute or convalescent COVID-19. The CDR3 DNA sequence: TGTGCCTGGAGGGAGACAGGGGGCGGCTATGGCTACACCTTC. It yields the protein CAWRETGGGYGYTF.